The sequence of this T cell receptor (beta chain) was determined in a study of blood T cells in healthy people across ages. Germline values: CDR1 ENHRY, CDR2 SYGVKD. The CDR3 extends over 13 amino acids. There are a few counts of this clonotype. The antigen remains unidentified. Study-level findings and limits: Unsorted PBMCs blocked a conclusive comparison of naive and antigen-experienced cells.

A sample-barcoded 5' primer and a J-beta primer mix were used in a second PCR of roughly 6 to 11 cycles. Every cDNA molecule bore a tag from a template-switch adaptor containing 12 random nucleotides. Using its own MiXCR run on the 5' RACE reads, TCRdb lists one record per CDR3 protein. The sample holds roughly 860,000 distinct CDR3 sequences, under 80% seen once. The rearrangement uses TRBV10-3 and TRBJ2-5; D gene ambiguous. TRBJ2-7 matches the DNA end more closely, so the J call is doubtful. The receptor comes from a man younger than 40 in good health. Sequencing input: blood. CDR3 coding DNA: TGTGCCATCAGTGAGAGACTGGACTACGAGCAGTACTTC. Translation gives CAISERLDYEQYF.